The T cell receptor beta chain under discussion was sequenced for a study of T cells after yellow fever vaccination. Findings and limits, study-wide: Abundant clonotypes from the bulk population could have been carried over as contaminants into FACS-sorted repertoires. The study re-detected most primary-vaccination clones after the booster (about 95% CD4, 88% CD8). It was a weaker secondary response, yet one that peaked faster, at day 5 versus 15.

The V gene's germline CDR1 is MGHDK and CDR2 SYGVNS. With 3 bases removed from V and 2 bases from J, the gap between germline ends came to 16 bases. The CDR3 totals 16 residues. This clonotype has a handful of counts. Antigen specificity is unknown. Production of TCR cDNA was by 5'RACE template switching, which also added a universal primer site and UMIs. TCRdb analysed the 5' RACE reads with MiXCR anew, one entry per CDR3 protein. The data hold 250,000 or so distinct CDR3 sequences, with 6% to 7.5% observed a single time. This sample comprised CD4+ T cells sorted from PBMCs, obtained 15 days after the yellow fever booster vaccination. This rearrangement joins TRBV25-1 to TRBJ2-5; D may match TRBD1 or TRBD2 (5 bases each). The clonotype originates from a man aged 25-40 years who received the YFV17D yellow fever vaccine. The CDR3, as DNA: TGTGCCAGCAGTGATCATCTCTCCGGGGCGCAAGAGACCCAGTACTTC. Amino acid sequence: CASSDHLSGAQETQYF.